A selection of T cell receptor beta chains follows, all from one sample in a study of PD-1 blockade in classical Hodgkin lymphoma. Sequencing used immunoSEQ multiplex PCR; TCRdb keeps in-frame clones, though not all of them. Of 34,000 or so clones listed, around 80% are singletons. The starting material was peripheral blood mononuclear cells (PBMCs), obtained before the fourth cycle of nivolumab. These receptors all come from a human donor with classical Hodgkin lymphoma. Both conserved end residues are part of each CDR3. A D gene is named only where the DNA matches it firmly. Only some rows state a clone size, as once, few, many or a class for expanded clones.

>-|TRBJ1-1|TRBD1|TRBV7-9
CASSLTGVGTEAFF
TGTGCCAGCAGCCTGACAGGGGTGGGGACTGAAGCTTTCTTT
>few|TRBJ2-3|-|TRBV28
CASSFKQGTDTQYF
TGTGCCAGCAGTTTTAAGCAGGGCACAGATACGCAGTATTTT
>-|TRBJ1-2|-|TRBV7-2
CASSLTGTGGGSYGYTF
TGTGCCAGCAGCTTAACGGGGACGGGTGGGGGTAGTTATGGCTACACCTTC
>-|TRBJ2-3|-|TRBV29-1
CSVATRVADTQYF
TGCAGCGTCGCTACCAGGGTGGCTGATACGCAGTATTTT
>-|TRBJ2-1|-|TRBV7-2
CASSLVNEQFF
TGTGCCAGCAGCTTAGTCAATGAGCAGTTCTTC
>-|TRBJ2-3|-|TRBV18
CASSESPGTDTQYF
TGTGCCAGCTCAGAATCCCCTGGCACAGATACGCAGTATTTT
>-|TRBJ2-1|TRBD1|TRBV6-6
CASRPGTGGNEQFF
TGTGCCAGCAGACCCGGGACAGGGGGTAATGAGCAGTTCTTC
>-|TRBJ2-2|-|TRBV19
CASRRSSGELFF
TGTGCCAGTAGAAGATCCTCCGGGGAGCTGTTTTTT
>-|TRBJ2-1|-|TRBV7-8
CATRQGGKNEQFF
TGTGCCACCAGGCAGGGAGGCAAGAATGAGCAGTTCTTC
>-|TRBJ2-5|-|TRBV13
CASSSLGGQQETQYF
TGTGCCAGCAGCTCCCTTGGGGGGCAGCAAGAGACCCAGTACTTC
>-|TRBJ1-1|-|TRBV5-4
CASSLEWNTEAFF
TGTGCCAGCAGCTTGGAATGGAACACTGAAGCTTTCTTT
>-|TRBJ2-3|-|TRBV7-6
CASSPRPGDTQYF
TGTGCCAGCAGCCCCCGGCCCGGAGATACGCAGTATTTT
>-|TRBJ1-1|-|TRBV30
CASSPTGFAEAFF
TGTGCCTCTTCACCGACCGGGTTCGCTGAAGCTTTCTTT
>-|TRBJ1-1|TRBD1|TRBV2
CASSERGQGRPEAFF
TGTGCCAGCAGTGAAAGGGGACAGGGGAGGCCTGAAGCTTTCTTT
>-|TRBJ2-3|-|TRBV5-1
CASSLDRSSTDTQYF
TGCGCCAGCAGCTTGGACAGGTCTAGCACAGATACGCAGTATTTT
>few|TRBJ2-3|TRBD2|TRBV27
CASSYKVLAGAGDTQYF
TGTGCCAGCAGCTATAAGGTGCTAGCGGGAGCGGGAGATACGCAGTATTTT
>-|TRBJ1-2|TRBD1|TRBV13
CASSLAADRVNYGYTF
TGTGCCAGCAGCTTAGCGGCTGACAGGGTGAACTATGGCTACACCTTC
>few|TRBJ1-6|-|TRBV27
CASSLGVLRPLHF
TGTGCCAGCAGTTTGGGTGTGCTTCGTCCCCTCCACTTT
>-|TRBJ1-2|-|TRBV29-1
CSVGDLGLGYTF
TGCAGCGTCGGTGACCTCGGTTTAGGCTACACCTTC
>-|TRBJ1-5|-|TRBV6-6
CASRGGSFQPQHF
TGTGCCAGCAGGGGCGGGAGTTTTCAGCCCCAGCATTTT
>once|TRBJ1-2|-|TRBV7-9
CASSLVQGYGYTF
TGTGCCAGCAGCTTAGTACAGGGCTATGGCTACACCTTC
>-|TRBJ1-1|TRBD1|TRBV7-9
CASSLVTGTEAFF
TGTGCCAGCAGCTTAGTGACAGGGACTGAAGCTTTCTTT
>-|TRBJ2-2|-|TRBV5-4
CASSLASENTGELFF
TGTGCCAGCAGCTTGGCCTCGGAGAACACCGGGGAGCTGTTTTTT
>-|TRBJ2-7|-|TRBV7-3
CASSLKGGGSYEQYF
TGTGCCAGCAGCCTAAAGGGAGGGGGCTCCTACGAGCAGTACTTC
>-|TRBJ2-1|-|TRBV7-9
CASSAYNDNEQFF
TGTGCCAGCAGCGCGTACAACGACAATGAGCAGTTCTTC
>-|TRBJ2-7|-|TRBV5-4
CASSKQGYEQYF
TGTGCCAGCAGCAAACAGGGATACGAGCAGTACTTC
>-|TRBJ2-1|TRBD1|TRBV11-3
CASSLSTGDLYINEQFF
TGTGCCAGCAGCTTATCAACAGGGGATCTCTATATCAATGAGCAGTTCTTC
>-|TRBJ2-7|TRBD1|TRBV10-3
CAISQGQGALEQYF
TGTGCCATCAGCCAAGGACAGGGGGCGTTAGAGCAGTACTTC
>-|TRBJ2-2|TRBD2|TRBV10-3
CAIRGTSDTGELFF
TGTGCCATCAGAGGGACTAGCGACACCGGGGAGCTGTTTTTT
>-|TRBJ1-2|TRBD1|TRBV19
CASSPGQEGYTF
TGTGCCAGTAGTCCCGGACAGGAGGGCTACACCTTC
>-|TRBJ1-2|TRBD1|TRBV29-1
CSVVGSDRNYGYTF
TGCAGCGTTGTTGGATCGGACAGGAACTATGGCTACACCTTC
>-|TRBJ1-1|-|TRBV19
CASSPRTGTATEAFF
TGTGCCAGTAGTCCCCGAACAGGTACGGCCACTGAAGCTTTCTTT
>few|TRBJ2-3|-|TRBV14
CASSQDQGFSTDTQYF
TGTGCCAGCAGCCAAGATCAAGGATTTTCCACAGATACGCAGTATTTT
>-|TRBJ2-5|-|TRBV27
CASSFTARETQYF
TGTGCCAGCAGTTTCACAGCGCGGGAGACCCAGTACTTC
>-|TRBJ2-3|TRBD2|TRBV7-2
CASSFSGSTDTQYF
TGTGCCAGCAGCTTTAGCGGGTCCACAGATACGCAGTATTTT
>-|TRBJ1-1|-|TRBV5-1
CASRRGGGTEAFF
TGCGCCAGCAGGAGGGGTGGGGGTACTGAAGCTTTCTTT
>-|TRBJ2-2|TRBD1|TRBV7-9
CASRTQDRGAGELFF
TGTGCCAGCAGAACCCAGGACAGGGGCGCCGGGGAGCTGTTTTTT
>once|TRBJ2-2|-|TRBV4-3
CASSQDWTGAANTGELFF
TGCGCCAGCAGCCAAGATTGGACGGGTGCCGCGAACACCGGGGAGCTGTTTTTT
>-|TRBJ2-7|TRBD2|TRBV5-5
CASSLRRGTQLDEQYF
TGTGCCAGCAGCTTGAGGCGGGGGACGCAACTCGATGAGCAGTACTTC
>-|TRBJ1-2|-|TRBV6-1
CASTPGWDGYTF
TGTGCCAGCACCCCAGGGTGGGATGGCTACACCTTC
>few|TRBJ1-6|-|TRBV9
CASSPTGTYNSPLHF
TGTGCCAGCAGCCCGACAGGAACTTATAATTCACCCCTCCACTTT
>-|TRBJ1-5|TRBD1|TRBV28
CATYRQGGYQPQHF
TGTGCCACCTACAGACAGGGAGGATATCAGCCCCAGCATTTT
>-|TRBJ1-2|-|TRBV20-1
CSATIPYGYTF
TGCAGTGCTACCATCCCCTATGGCTACACCTTC